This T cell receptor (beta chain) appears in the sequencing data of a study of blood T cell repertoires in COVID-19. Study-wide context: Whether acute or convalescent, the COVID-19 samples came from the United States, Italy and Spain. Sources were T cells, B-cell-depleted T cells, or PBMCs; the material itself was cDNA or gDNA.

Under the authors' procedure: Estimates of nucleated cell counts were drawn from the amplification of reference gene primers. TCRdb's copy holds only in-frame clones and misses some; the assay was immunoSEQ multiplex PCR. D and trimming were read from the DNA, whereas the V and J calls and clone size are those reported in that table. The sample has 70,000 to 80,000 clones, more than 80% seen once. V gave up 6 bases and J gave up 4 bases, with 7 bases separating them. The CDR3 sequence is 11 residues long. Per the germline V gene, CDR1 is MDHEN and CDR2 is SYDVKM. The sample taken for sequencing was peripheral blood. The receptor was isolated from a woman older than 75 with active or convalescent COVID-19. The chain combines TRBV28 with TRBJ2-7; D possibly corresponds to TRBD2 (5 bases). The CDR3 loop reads CASRTGYEQYF. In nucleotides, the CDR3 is TGTGCCAGCAGGACGGGGTACGAGCAGTACTTC.